A single sample is the source of the 2 T cell receptor beta chains below, sequenced in a study of tissue T cells after allogeneic stem cell transplantation. Time point indicated: mouse harvest day 14 after allogeneic transplant. Tail vein injection delivered 10^7 T-cell-depleted bone marrow cells and 10^6 splenic CD5+ T cells. The table came from immunoSEQ multiplex PCR; TCRdb's copy has only in-frame clones and leaves some out. The sample has around 1,100 clones, approximately 49% seen once. Input material: liver tissue. The receptor set was obtained from a female BALB/c mouse given C57BL/6 T cells with graft-versus-host disease after an allogeneic hematopoietic cell transplant.

A note on this clone: Mouse gene names and germline throughout. The sequenced fragment ends 1 residue before the CDR3 boundary, so the rest is inferred from the germline J gene. V usage is TRBV29 and J usage is TRBJ2-2; D unresolved. This CDR3 is built from 15 residues. The germline gives CDR1 MSHET, CDR2 SYDVDS. Trimming removed 3 bases from V and 0 bases from J, with 8 bases in between. The part of the CDR3 DNA that was read is TGTGCTAGCAGTTTTCAACAACCAAACACCGGGCAGCTCTAC. Translation: CASSFQQPNTGQLY. In full, the CDR3 is CASSFQQPNTGQLYF. The variable domain in full, with the rest retrieved from reference TRBV29 and TRBJ2-2, is DMKVTQMPRYLIKRMGENVLLECGQDMSHETMYWYRQDPGLGLQLIYISYDVDSNSEGDIPKGYRVSRKKREHFSLILDSAKTNQTSVYFCASSFQQPNTGQLYFGEGSKLTVL.

Of note for this clone: Germline and genes: mouse. The read terminates 1 residue before the CDR3 end, so the remaining end is supplied by the germline J gene. The chain links TRBV2 to TRBJ1-3, with D possibly being TRBD1 (6 bases). The V gene lost 5 bases and the J gene lost 0 bases, with 14 bases spanning the gap. Per the germline V gene, CDR1 is LGHNA and CDR2 is YSYQKL. CDR3 length equals 16 residues. The CDR3 sequence is CASSVGTSNSGNTLYF. The CDR3 bases that were read are TGTGCCAGCAGCGTCGGGACATCAAATTCTGGAAATACGCTCTAT.